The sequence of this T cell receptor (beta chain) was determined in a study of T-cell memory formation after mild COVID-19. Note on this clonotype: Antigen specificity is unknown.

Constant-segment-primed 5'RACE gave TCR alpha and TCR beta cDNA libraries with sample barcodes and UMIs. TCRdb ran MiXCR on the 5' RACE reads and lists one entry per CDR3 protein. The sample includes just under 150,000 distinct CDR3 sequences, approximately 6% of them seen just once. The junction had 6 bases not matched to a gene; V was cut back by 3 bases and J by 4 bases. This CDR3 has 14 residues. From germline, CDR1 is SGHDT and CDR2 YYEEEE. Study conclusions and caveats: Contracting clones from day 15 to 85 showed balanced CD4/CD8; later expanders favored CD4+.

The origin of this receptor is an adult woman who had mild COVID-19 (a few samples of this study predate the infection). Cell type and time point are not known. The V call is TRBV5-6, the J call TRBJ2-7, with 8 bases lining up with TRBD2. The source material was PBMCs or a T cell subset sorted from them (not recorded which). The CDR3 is CASSSERGTYEQYF. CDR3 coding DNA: TGTGCCAGCAGCTCGGAGCGGGGGACTTACGAGCAGTACTTC.